This TCR beta chain was identified in a study of blood T cell repertoires in COVID-19. Whole-study context: Both acute and convalescent COVID-19 samples were obtained from the United States, Italy and Spain. T cells, B-cell-depleted T cells, or PBMCs provided the cDNA or gDNA that served as material.

CDR1 and CDR2 (germline): SEHNR, FQNEAQ (reference sequence). V shed 4 bases, J shed 6 bases, and the junction held 9 bases outside the gene matches. The CDR3 is 16 residues long. As originally analysed: Reference gene primers were amplified, and this amplification served to estimate nucleated cell counts. TCRdb's table, derived via immunoSEQ multiplex PCR, lists solely in-frame clones and lacks some. The DNA gave D and trimming, while V, J and clone size come from that table. Here the sample spans fewer than 200,000 clones, over 80% being singletons. The genes are TRBV7-9 and TRBJ2-1, with 10 positions matching TRBD1. Sequenced: peripheral blood. This clonotype originated in a woman aged 60-75 years who had recovered from COVID-19. This CDR3 reads CASSSSGTGVINEQFF. The CDR3 region has the DNA TGTGCCAGCAGCTCAAGCGGGACAGGGGTCATCAATGAGCAGTTCTTC.